This T cell receptor beta chain comes out of a study of beta chain features in type 1 diabetes. The overall study: Patient and healthy donor groups were alike in age, gender and cell yields.

The authors reverse transcribed all of the isolated RNA, so sequencing captured expressed TCRB transcripts. Profiling relied on immunoSEQ multiplex PCR, and the TCRdb table lists in-frame clones only, not all of them. The table records 310,000 or so clones, approximately 10% of them present only once. V was clipped by 0 bases and J by 2 bases; unmatched bases: 7. The CDR3 has 18 amino acids. CDR1 and CDR2 from the germline V gene are SGHRS and YFSETQ. Via CD45RO/CCR7/CD25/CD127/CD95/CD27, cells of the CD4+ naive, central memory, regulatory and stem cell-like memory subsets were sorted. The TCR was taken from a woman aged 30 to 39 in good health. The specimen sequenced was naive CD4+ T cells from blood. The chain combines TRBV5-1 with TRBJ2-1; TRBD2 matches at 11 bases. The CDR3 coding sequence is TGCGCCAGCAGCTTGGCCACGGCTAGCGGGGGGCCCTACAATGAGCAGTTCTTC. Protein sequence: CASSLATASGGPYNEQFF.